One sample yielded the 3 T cell receptor beta chains listed below, sequenced in a study of blood T cell repertoires in COVID-19. Only in-frame clones appear in the TCRdb table, and some are missing; sequencing was by immunoSEQ multiplex PCR. The sample has fewer than 300,000 clones; about 83% are singletons. Sequencing used peripheral blood. These receptors all stem from an older man with acute or convalescent COVID-19.

The V gene is TRBV19, the J gene TRBJ2-2; 10 bases match TRBD1. With V trimmed by 10 bases and J by 5 bases, 10 bases remained unmatched. This CDR3 contains 15 residues. Germline V gene sequence: CDR1 LNHDA, CDR2 SQIVND (reference sequence). The CDR3 sequence: CATEPGTGATGELFF. CDR3 sequence (DNA): TGTGCCACCGAGCCAGGGACAGGGGCTACCGGGGAGCTGTTTTTT.

In nucleotides, the CDR3 is TGTGCCAGCAGCGCCTTTAAGAGAAGCACAGATACGCAGTATTTT. Its translation is CASSAFKRSTDTQYF. The chain has TRBV11-2 and TRBJ2-3; D uncertain. Trimming shortened V by 5 bases and J by 0 bases, and 12 bases separated the two germline ends. Looked up from germline, CDR1 is SGHAT and CDR2 is FQNNGV. CDR3 length: 15 residues.

The chain has TRBV7-9 and TRBJ1-2; 10 positions match TRBD1. J gave up 8 bases and V 0 bases, and 6 bases lay outside the gene matches. Germline values: CDR1 SEHNR, CDR2 FQNEAQ (reference sequence). The CDR3 is 15 residues long. The CDR3 DNA sequence: TGTGCCAGCAGCTTAGCCGGGACAGGGGTGCGGGGCTACACCTTC. Translation gives CASSLAGTGVRGYTF.